This TCR beta chain is drawn from a study of blood T cell repertoires in COVID-19. On this clone: Other DNA sequences from this sample encode an identical CDR3 as well.

Clones were sequenced by immunoSEQ multiplex PCR, and TCRdb holds only the in-frame ones, with some missing. The sample shows about 180,000 clones, approximately 89% of them seen only once. Donors in Cohort 3 counted as recovered after two negative PCRs, clearance, or symptom resolution. Germline values: CDR1 SEHNR, CDR2 FQNEAQ (reference sequence). The CDR3 consists of 14 residues. Trimming stripped 2 bases from V and 1 base from J, with 3 bases between. The clonotype was recovered from a middle-aged man who had recovered from COVID-19. Sequencing used PBMCs or T cells enriched from blood (not recorded which). The genes are TRBV7-9 and TRBJ2-6; D is ambiguous. The CDR3 reads CASSLSSGANVLTF. DNA for the CDR3: TGTGCCAGCAGCTTATCATCTGGGGCCAACGTCCTGACTTTC.